The 12 T cell receptor beta chains given below trace back to one sample, sequenced in a study of identical twins. TCRdb used MiXCR to reprocess the 5' RACE reads, holding one entry per CDR3 protein. The table has approximately 700,000 distinct CDR3 sequences, 6.1% seen once; the top ten hold 1.5% to 2%. What was sequenced was naive T cells sorted from blood. These receptors were collected from a man between 18 and 29 years old in good health.

This chain joins TRBV12-3 or TRBV12-4 and TRBJ2-1; the match to TRBD2 covers 9 bases. The CDR3 contains 16 residues. Trimming cost V 5 bases and J 2 bases; bases outside gene matches: 7. The CDR3 loop reads CASSPGTSPAYNEQFF. In DNA form, the CDR3 reads TGTGCCAGCAGTCCCGGGACTAGCCCGGCCTACAATGAGCAGTTCTTC.

The chain combines TRBV20-1 with TRBJ2-1; D is unclear. Between the trimmed V and J ends, which lost 1 base and 5 bases, there was a span of 15 bases. The germline gives CDR1 DFQATT, CDR2 SNEGSKA (reference sequence). The CDR3 has 15 amino acids. The CDR3: CSARAAILGNNEQFF. CDR3 bases: TGCAGTGCTAGAGCGGCTATATTAGGGAACAATGAGCAGTTCTTC.

The sample holds many counts of this clonotype. V is TRBV9 and J is TRBJ2-1; 8 bases are a match to TRBD2. J lost 5 bases, V lost 0 bases, and 4 bases had no gene match. The CDR3 has 15 amino acids. In germline, CDR1 is SGDLS, CDR2 YYNGEE. The CDR3 bases are TGTGCCAGCAGCGTAGAAGCGGGAGTGAACAATGAGCAGTTCTTC. Its translation: CASSVEAGVNNEQFF.

This clonotype was detected ten times or more. V usage is TRBV29-1 and J usage is TRBJ2-7; 12 bases agree with TRBD2. CDR3 length: 14 amino acids. Losses at the gene ends were 6 bases for V and 5 bases for J; bases not matched to a gene: 8. The germline CDR1 and CDR2 sequences are SQVTM and ANQGSEA. The CDR3 loop is CSVMTSGRGNEQYF. CDR3 nucleotide sequence: TGCAGCGTCATGACTAGCGGGAGAGGTAACGAGCAGTACTTC.

The V and J genes are TRBV4-1 and TRBJ2-2; TRBD1 aligns across 8 bases. V lost 2 bases to trimming and J lost 6 bases; unmatched junction nucleotides: 8. CDR1 MGHRA and CDR2 YSYEKL come from the germline V gene. The CDR3 sequence is 16 residues long. The DNA of the CDR3 is TGCGCCAGCAGCCAAAGGACAGGGTATGAGGCCGGGGAGCTGTTTTTT. Protein product: CASSQRTGYEAGELFF.

This clonotype was observed at least ten times. V is TRBV5-1 and J is TRBJ2-5, with 11 bases fitting TRBD2. The V gene end was trimmed by 0 bases and the J gene end by 4 bases; junction bases not matched to a gene: 2. Germline-derived CDR1 and CDR2 are SGHRS and YFSETQ. The length of the CDR3 is 15 residues. CDR3 sequence: CASSLDLAGGETQYF. The CDR3 region has the DNA TGCGCCAGCAGCTTGGACCTAGCGGGAGGAGAGACCCAGTACTTC.

This clonotype was recorded many times. The chain combines TRBV20-1 with TRBJ2-7, with 9 nucleotides matching TRBD2. CDR3 length equals 15 residues. V was clipped by 0 bases and J by 0 bases; unmatched bases: 3. Germline values: CDR1 DFQATT, CDR2 SNEGSKA (reference sequence). The CDR3: CSARDSGRTSYEQYF. The CDR3 nucleotides read TGCAGTGCTAGAGATAGCGGGAGAACCTCCTACGAGCAGTACTTC.

Many counts were recorded for this clonotype. This chain links TRBV5-1 with TRBJ2-4; no firm D call. Trimming cost V 4 bases and J 9 bases, with 14 bases left between them. Germline loops: CDR1 SGHRS, CDR2 YFSETQ. This CDR3 is 13 amino acids long. CDR3 sequence reads: CASSTDGSSIQYF. The CDR3 DNA reads as TGCGCCAGCAGCACGGACGGCTCTTCCATTCAGTACTTC.

This clonotype was detected only a few times. The rearrangement joins TRBV6-2 or TRBV6-3 to TRBJ1-5, with 7 bases aligning to TRBD1. CDR3 length equals 15 residues. CDR1 is MNHEY and CDR2 is SVGEGT in the germline V gene. V lost 6 bases and J lost 0; bases outside the gene matches: 5. CDR3 sequence: CASRTTGDSNQPQHF. CDR3 bases: TGTGCCAGCAGAACCACAGGGGATAGCAATCAGCCCCAGCATTTT.

The V gene is TRBV7-4, the J gene TRBJ2-1; TRBD2 matches at 9 bases. With 2 bases clipped from V and 2 bases from J, the junction kept 28 bases outside the gene matches. The CDR3 has 24 residues. The germline V gene has CDR1 SGHVT and CDR2 SQSDAQ. The CDR3 is CASSLPRGTDSSGLAQRTYNEQFF. CDR3 nucleotides: TGTGCCAGCAGCTTACCCCGGGGGACAGATTCATCGGGACTAGCCCAAAGGACCTACAATGAGCAGTTCTTC.

This chain connects TRBV3-1 to TRBJ2-1; TRBD2 agrees at 8 bases. CDR3 size: 16 residues. V dropped 4 bases and J dropped 6; count of bases not matched to a gene: 11. In germline, CDR1 is LGHDT, CDR2 YNNKEL (reference sequence). The CDR3 loop is CASSLAPAGVSNEQFF. The DNA of the CDR3 is TGTGCCAGCAGCCTCGCCCCAGCGGGAGTCAGCAATGAGCAGTTCTTC.

In this sample, this clonotype turned up a few times. V is TRBV29-1 and J is TRBJ2-1, with TRBD1 as a possible D gene (6 bases). The V end was cut by 4 bases, the J end by 6 bases, with 10 bases between. There are 12 residues in the CDR3. Germline assignment: CDR1 SQVTM and CDR2 ANQGSEA. The CDR3 is CSVGSQGNEQFF. The CDR3 DNA follows: TGCAGCGTTGGGTCACAGGGCAATGAGCAGTTCTTC.